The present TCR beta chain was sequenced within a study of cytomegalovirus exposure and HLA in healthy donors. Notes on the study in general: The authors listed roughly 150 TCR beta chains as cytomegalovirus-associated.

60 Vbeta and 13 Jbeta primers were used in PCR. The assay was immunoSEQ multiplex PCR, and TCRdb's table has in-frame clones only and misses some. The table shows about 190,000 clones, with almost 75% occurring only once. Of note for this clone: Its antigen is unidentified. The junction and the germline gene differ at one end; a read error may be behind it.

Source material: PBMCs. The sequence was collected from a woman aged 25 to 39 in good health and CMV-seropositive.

The CDR3 region has the DNA TGTGCCAGCAGAATCGCGGGAGGGCTAAGTCCCCACTTC. This codes for CASRIAGGLSPHF. V and J are TRBV28 and TRBJ2-7; 9 bases align to TRBD2. CDR1 is MDHEN, CDR2 SYDVKM, per germline. The CDR3 sequence is 13 residues long. The complete variable domain, with remaining parts taken from reference TRBV28 and TRBJ2-7, reads DVKVTQSSRYLVKRTGEKVFLECVQDMDHENMFWYRQDPGLGLRLIYFSYDVKMKEKGDIPEGYSVSREKKERFSLILESASTNQTSMYLCASRIAGGLSPHFGPGTRLTVT.